The 4 T cell receptor beta chains reported below all come from one sample, sequenced in a study of T cell responses to AZD1222 COVID-19 vaccine. Clones were sequenced by immunoSEQ multiplex PCR, and TCRdb holds only the in-frame ones, with some missing. This sample carries around 270,000 clones, 94% of them seen once, and the ten largest clones take around 0.57%. The sequences come from peripheral blood, collected 28 days after the second AZD1222 dose. The origin of the receptors is an adult who received the AZD1222 COVID-19 vaccine.

CDR3 DNA sequence: TGCGCCAGCAGCTCACCGGCGGATGGCTACACCTTC. It yields the protein CASSSPADGYTF. This sequence joins TRBV5-1 and TRBJ1-2; D is unclear. With 3 bases removed from V and 6 bases from J, the gap between germline ends came to 9 bases. The germline V gene has CDR1 SGHRS and CDR2 YFSETQ. The CDR3 runs to 12 residues.

This chain joins TRBV2 and TRBJ1-1; D is possibly TRBD1 (6 bases). This CDR3 is built from 13 residues. Trimming took 6 bases from V and 6 from J, leaving 14 bases between them. CDR1 and CDR2 (germline): SNHLY, FYNNEI. The CDR3 protein is CASSGPGGAEAFF. CDR3 coding DNA: TGTGCCAGCAGCGGGCCTGGGGGCGCTGAAGCTTTCTTT.

CDR3 DNA: TGTGCCAGCCTAACCACTGAAGCTTTCTTT. Protein sequence: CASLTTEAFF. The chain is built from TRBV27 and TRBJ1-1, with D unresolved. V was trimmed by 8 bases and J by 4 bases, leaving 5 bases between them. Germline CDR1 reads MNHEY; CDR2 reads SMNVEV (reference sequence). CDR3 size: 10 residues.

The V call is TRBV7-7, the J call TRBJ1-1; D perhaps matches TRBD1 (5 bases). The CDR3 has 13 residues. Per the germline V gene, CDR1 is SSHAT and CDR2 is FNYEAQ (reference sequence). The CDR3 DNA follows: TGTGCTAAGGGTGGGGGTCTGAACACTGAAGCTTTCTTT. Translation: CAKGGGLNTEAFF.